These 8 T cell receptor beta chains came from one sample sequenced in a study of blood T cell repertoires in COVID-19. Some clones are missing from TCRdb's copy, which holds only in-frame ones; the method was immunoSEQ multiplex PCR. The sample contains roughly 62,000 clones, approximately 82% of which appear only once. Sequencing was carried out using peripheral blood. These receptors were taken from a man aged 60 to 69 with acute or convalescent COVID-19.

The chain carries TRBV2 and TRBJ2-1, with 7 positions matching TRBD1. Trimming took 4 bases from V and 0 from J; bases not matched to a gene: 6. The CDR3 spans 16 residues. CDR1 is SNHLY and CDR2 is FYNNEI in the germline V gene. As DNA, the CDR3 is TGTGCCAGCAGTGGGGACAGAACGAGCTCCTACAATGAGCAGTTCTTC. Translated, it gives CASSGDRTSSYNEQFF.

The chain uses TRBV19 and TRBJ2-1; TRBD2 aligns across 12 bases. V was clipped by 5 bases and J by 3 bases; unmatched bases: 5. CDR1 and CDR2 (germline): LNHDA, SQIVND (reference sequence). This CDR3 has 16 amino acids. CDR3 in DNA: TGTGCCAGTAGTGGAATGACTAGCGGGGGCTACAATGAGCAGTTCTTC. Its translation: CASSGMTSGGYNEQFF.

This clone was recorded once. This chain links TRBV29-1 with TRBJ1-2, with TRBD1 matching over 7 bases. V lost 5 bases to trimming and J lost 0 bases; unmatched junction nucleotides: 6. Germline lookup yields CDR1 SQVTM and CDR2 ANQGSEA. The CDR3 has 14 amino acids. The CDR3 nucleotides are TGCAGCGTTCAGACAGGGCTTTCTAACTATGGCTACACCTTC. Translating it yields CSVQTGLSNYGYTF.

The genes are TRBV5-1 and TRBJ1-2; perhaps TRBD1 as D (5 bases). Germline V lookup: CDR1 SGHRS, CDR2 YFSETQ. The CDR3 extends over 14 amino acids. V gave up 5 bases and J gave up 2 bases, with 13 bases separating them. The CDR3 loop reads CASSQAGINYGYTF. DNA of the CDR3: TGCGCCAGCAGTCAGGCAGGGATAAACTATGGCTACACCTTC.

Only a few counts were recorded for this clone. V usage is TRBV5-6 and J usage is TRBJ1-6, with 8 bases aligning to TRBD1. CDR3 length equals 16 residues. The V segment lost 0 bases and the J segment 14 bases; nucleotides outside the gene matches: 13. The V gene's germline CDR1 is SGHDT and CDR2 YYEEEE. The CDR3 DNA follows: TGTGCCAGCAGCTTGGACTTAGGGACAGGTCCGCAGGCCCTCCACTTT. The encoded protein is CASSLDLGTGPQALHF. Drawing the rest from reference TRBV5-6 and TRBJ1-6, the complete variable domain is DAGVTQSPTHLIKTRGQQVTLRCSPKSGHDTVSWYQQALGQGPQFIFQYYEEEERQRGNFPDRFSGHQFPNYSSELNVNALLLGDSALYLCASSLDLGTGPQALHFGNGTRLTVT.

This clone was seen a single time. V usage is TRBV4-1 and J usage is TRBJ1-1; D is undetermined. The CDR3 is 15 amino acids. V lost 7 bases and J 3 bases, leaving 18 bases between the germline ends. Germline V CDR1 and CDR2: MGHRA, YSYEKL. The CDR3 is CASTLKGPGDTEAFF. DNA of the CDR3: TGCGCCAGCACTTTAAAAGGCCCCGGGGACACTGAAGCTTTCTTT.

The CDR3 reads CASSLGSTWDYQADTQYF. The DNA of the CDR3 is TGTGCCAGCAGCTTAGGATCGACTTGGGACTATCAAGCAGATACGCAGTATTTT. This sequence joins TRBV11-2 and TRBJ2-3; 7 bases map to TRBD2. Per the germline V gene, CDR1 is SGHAT and CDR2 is FQNNGV. Trimming removed 1 base from V and 4 bases from J; junction bases left unmatched: 14. The CDR3 sequence is 18 residues long. The full variable domain, its missing parts supplied by reference TRBV11-2 and TRBJ2-3, is EAGVAQSPRYKIIEKRQSVAFWCNPISGHATLYWYQQILGQGPKLLIQFQNNGVVDDSQLPKDRFSAERLKGVDSTLKIQPAKLEDSAVYLCASSLGSTWDYQADTQYFGPGTRLTVL.

In its sample, this clone was seen once. The chain couples TRBV4-1 to TRBJ2-5, with no clear D. The CDR3 loop spans 13 amino acids. Germline values: CDR1 MGHRA, CDR2 YSYEKL. The ends were cut back, 1 base at V and 6 bases at J, with 9 bases in the middle. Here the CDR3 reads CASSQAGEKTQYF. The CDR3 DNA is TGCGCCAGCAGCCAAGCGGGTGAAAAGACCCAGTACTTC.